These 14 T cell receptor beta chains share one sample of origin, sequenced in a study of CD8 T cells in Susac syndrome. With random hexamers, roughly 0.45 to 1 ug RNA was reverse transcribed. Each CDR3 protein gets one entry after TCRdb re-called the immunoSEQ multiplex PCR reads with MiXCR. This table has fewer than 150,000 distinct CDR3 sequences, about 95% appearing once. Input material: CD4+ T cells from PBMCs. The receptor set was obtained from a human donor in good health.

The chain employs TRBV5-1 and TRBJ1-5; D not resolved. V was clipped by 1 base and J by 5 bases, with 10 bases between them. CDR1 and CDR2 (germline): SGHRS, YFSETQ. The CDR3 has 14 residues. The CDR3 DNA sequence: TGCGCCAGCAGCTTGTGGGGTGGGGATCAGCCCCAGCATTTT. This translates into CASSLWGGDQPQHF.

The chain recombines TRBV27 with TRBJ1-4; D unclear. The CDR3 is made up of 13 amino acids. Germline values: CDR1 MNHEY, CDR2 SMNVEV (reference sequence). Trimming cost V 6 bases and J 6 bases, with 11 bases left between them. CDR3 DNA sequence: TGTGCCAGCAGGCTAACTAGTTATGAAAAACTGTTTTTT. This codes for CASRLTSYEKLFF. The full variable domain, completed using reference TRBV27 and TRBJ1-4, is EAQVTQNPRYLITVTGKKLTVTCSQNMNHEYMSWYRQDPGLGLRQIYYSMNVEVTDKGDVPEGYKVSRKEKRNFPLILESPSPNQTSLYFCASRLTSYEKLFFGSGTQLSVL.

This sequence joins TRBV15 and TRBJ1-4; no clear D. The CDR3 contains 15 residues. The V end lost 0 bases, the J end lost 1 base, and 6 bases lay between the germline ends. Germline CDR1 reads LNHNV; CDR2 reads YYDKDF (reference sequence). The CDR3 reads CATSRDKGTNEKLFF. The CDR3 nucleotides read TGTGCCACCAGCAGAGACAAGGGAACTAATGAAAAACTGTTTTTT.

This chain joins TRBV20-1 and TRBJ1-4, with D possibly matching TRBD1 (5 bases). This CDR3 is built from 14 residues. CDR1 is DFQATT, CDR2 SNEGSKA, per germline (reference sequence). The V and J ends lost 6 bases and 10 bases respectively, with 21 bases between them. The CDR3 DNA reads TGCAGTGCCACCGTTGTTAGGGGCCGGGGAAAACTGTTTTTT. This encodes CSATVVRGRGKLFF.

The chain uses TRBV6-1 and TRBJ2-1; no clear D. The CDR3 loop spans 15 amino acids. Germline lookup yields CDR1 MNHNS and CDR2 SASEGT. Trimming took off 2 bases at V and 13 bases at J, with 21 bases between the two ends. DNA of the CDR3: TGTGCCAGCAGTGAACGACATGGATGGACCTTACTACAGTTCTTC. Its translation: CASSERHGWTLLQFF.

This clonotype was counted a single time. The chain is built from TRBV29-1 and TRBJ2-5; D perhaps matches TRBD2 (5 bases). V shed 5 bases and J shed 2 bases, with 9 bases lying between them. The length of the CDR3 is 12 residues. CDR1 SQVTM and CDR2 ANQGSEA come from the germline V gene. Here the CDR3 DNA reads TGCAGCGTTTCTAGCATTCAAGAGACCCAGTACTTC. Residues: CSVSSIQETQYF.

The chain recombines TRBV12-3 or TRBV12-4 with TRBJ2-1; 8 nucleotides align to TRBD1. The V segment lost 5 bases and the J segment 8 bases; nucleotides outside the gene matches: 8. CDR3 size: 14 residues. CDR3 DNA: TGTGCCAGCAGTATCGGACAGGGTACCCATGAGCAGTTCTTC. This encodes CASSIGQGTHEQFF.

The chain combines TRBV7-2 with TRBJ2-7; 9 positions match TRBD2. The germline gives CDR1 SGHTA, CDR2 FQGNSA. Germline trimming cut 5 bases from V and 0 bases from J; bases unmatched to any gene: 5. CDR3 length: 15 amino acids. CDR3 loop: CASSAIAGVSYEQYF. The CDR3 DNA reads as TGTGCCAGCAGCGCAATAGCGGGAGTCTCCTACGAGCAGTACTTC.

The DNA for the CDR3 is TGCGCCAGCAGCAAGACGGCGGGAGCTGATACGCAGTATTTT. Residues: CASSKTAGADTQYF. This sequence joins TRBV5-1 and TRBJ2-3; 7 bases match TRBD2. This CDR3 is 14 amino acids long. Per the germline V gene, CDR1 is SGHRS and CDR2 is YFSETQ. V lost 4 bases to trimming and J lost 6 bases; unmatched junction nucleotides: 8.

CDR3 nucleotide sequence: TGCAGTGCTCCCCTTGTGGGTCGGGGCTACGAGCAGTACTTC. This gives the protein CSAPLVGRGYEQYF. The chain uses TRBV20-1 and TRBJ2-7; maybe TRBD2 (5 bases). CDR1 is DFQATT and CDR2 is SNEGSKA in the germline V gene (reference sequence). V was pared by 5 bases and J by 3 bases, with 17 bases between. The CDR3 has 14 amino acids.

This chain connects TRBV3-1 to TRBJ1-5; D is uncertain. Trimming shortened V by 6 bases and J by 3 bases, and 15 bases separated the two germline ends. The CDR3 consists of 15 residues. Germline CDR1 is LGHDT and CDR2 is YNNKEL (reference sequence). CDR3 region: CASSLGPPDNQPQHF. The DNA for the CDR3 is TGTGCCAGCAGTCTCGGGCCTCCAGACAATCAGCCCCAGCATTTT.

The chain uses TRBV2 and TRBJ2-3; maybe TRBD1 (5 bases). Between the trimmed V and J ends, which lost 5 bases and 7 bases, there was a span of 7 bases. Germline loops: CDR1 SNHLY, CDR2 FYNNEI. The CDR3 is 11 residues long. The CDR3 nucleotides read TGTGCCAGCAGTTCGGACAATACGCAGTATTTT. The encoded protein is CASSSDNTQYF.

This chain uses TRBV12-3 or TRBV12-4 with TRBJ2-6; D is tentatively TRBD1 or TRBD2 (6 bases each). The CDR3 extends over 17 amino acids. Between the trimmed V and J ends, which lost 5 bases and 3 bases, there was a span of 17 bases. Here the CDR3 DNA reads TGTGCCAGCAGTGGGGGGCTGGATGCCCGTGGGGCCAACGTCCTGACTTTC. Translating gives CASSGGLDARGANVLTF.

V gene TRBV20-1 combines with J gene TRBJ1-2; D is ambiguous. CDR3 length: 12 amino acids. Trimming took off 3 bases at V and 8 bases at J, with 13 bases between the two ends. From germline, CDR1 is DFQATT and CDR2 SNEGSKA (reference sequence). The CDR3 sequence is CSASRAVDGYTF. CDR3 nucleotides: TGCAGTGCTAGTAGGGCAGTAGACGGCTACACCTTC.